This record covers a single T cell receptor beta chain. Assignments of participants to cohorts depended upon their own reported clinical history. The CDR3 spans 14 residues. The trim removed 5 bases at V and 5 bases at J, leaving 1 base unmatched. Germline lookup yields CDR1 SGHRS and CDR2 YFSETQ. The sample comes from a study of blood T cell repertoires in COVID-19. Whole-study context: T cells, B-cell-depleted T cells, or PBMCs provided the cDNA or gDNA that served as material.

Original processing notes: Quantification of nucleated cells was approximated via reference gene primer amplification. The assay was immunoSEQ multiplex PCR, and TCRdb's table has in-frame clones only and misses some. D and trimming come from the DNA, and the V and J calls and clone size come from that table. The table lists 450,000 to 500,000 clones, roughly 87% of them singletons, with under 0.75% in the top ten. The sequence was obtained from a woman younger than 30 who had recovered from COVID-19. The chain couples TRBV5-1 to TRBJ1-4, with 12 bases aligning to TRBD1. Material for sequencing was PBMCs or T cells enriched from blood (not recorded which). As DNA, the CDR3 is TGCGCCAGCAGGGGGACAGGGGGCAATGAAAAACTGTTTTTT. Protein: CASRGTGGNEKLFF.